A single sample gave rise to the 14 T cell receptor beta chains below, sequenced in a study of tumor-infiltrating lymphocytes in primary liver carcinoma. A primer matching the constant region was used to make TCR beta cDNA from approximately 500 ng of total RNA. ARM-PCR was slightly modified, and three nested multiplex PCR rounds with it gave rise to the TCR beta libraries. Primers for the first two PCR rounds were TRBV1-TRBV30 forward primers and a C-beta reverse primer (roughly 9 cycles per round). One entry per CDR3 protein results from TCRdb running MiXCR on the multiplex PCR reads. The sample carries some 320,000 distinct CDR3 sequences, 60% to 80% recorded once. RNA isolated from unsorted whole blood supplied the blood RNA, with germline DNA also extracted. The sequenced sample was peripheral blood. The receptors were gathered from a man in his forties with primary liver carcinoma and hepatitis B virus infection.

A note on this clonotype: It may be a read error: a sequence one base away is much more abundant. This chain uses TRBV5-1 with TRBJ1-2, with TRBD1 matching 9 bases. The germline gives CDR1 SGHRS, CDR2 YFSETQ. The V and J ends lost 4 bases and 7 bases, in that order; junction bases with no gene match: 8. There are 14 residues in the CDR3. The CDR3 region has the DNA TGCGCCAGCAGCCGGAACAGGGGGCAAGGTGGCTACACCTTC. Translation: CASSRNRGQGGYTF.

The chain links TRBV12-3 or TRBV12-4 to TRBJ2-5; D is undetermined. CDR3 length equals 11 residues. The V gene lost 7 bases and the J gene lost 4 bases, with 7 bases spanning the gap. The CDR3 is CASNFRETQYF. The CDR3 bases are TGTGCCAGCAATTTCCGAGAGACCCAGTACTTC.

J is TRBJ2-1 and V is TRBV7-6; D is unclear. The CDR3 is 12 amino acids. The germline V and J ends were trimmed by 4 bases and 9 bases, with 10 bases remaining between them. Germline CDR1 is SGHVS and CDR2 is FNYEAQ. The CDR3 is CASSSMESEQFF. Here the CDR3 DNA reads TGTGCCAGCAGCTCTATGGAAAGTGAGCAGTTCTTC.

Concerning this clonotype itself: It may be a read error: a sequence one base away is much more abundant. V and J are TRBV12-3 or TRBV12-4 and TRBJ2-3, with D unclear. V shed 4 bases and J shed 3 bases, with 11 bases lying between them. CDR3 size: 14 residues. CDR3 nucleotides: TGTGCCAGCAGTTCGAACATGTTAACAGATACGCAGTATTTT. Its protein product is CASSSNMLTDTQYF.

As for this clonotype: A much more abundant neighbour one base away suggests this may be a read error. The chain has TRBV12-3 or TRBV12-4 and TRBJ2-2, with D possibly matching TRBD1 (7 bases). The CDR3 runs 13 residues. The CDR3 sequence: CASSQGVGGEMFF. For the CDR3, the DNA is TGTGCCAGCAGCCAGGGGGTCGGCGGGGAGATGTTTTTT.

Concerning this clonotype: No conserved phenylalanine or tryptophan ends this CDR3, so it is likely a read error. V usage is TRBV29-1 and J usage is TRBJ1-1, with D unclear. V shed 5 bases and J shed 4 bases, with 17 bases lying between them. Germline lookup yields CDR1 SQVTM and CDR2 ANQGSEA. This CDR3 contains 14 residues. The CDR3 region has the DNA TGCAGCGTTAAGGAGTCAGGTGGCGGCACTGAAGCTTTCTCT. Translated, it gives CSVKESGGGTEAFS.

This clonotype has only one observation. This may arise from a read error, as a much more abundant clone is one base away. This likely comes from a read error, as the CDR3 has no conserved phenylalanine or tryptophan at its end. The CDR3 here is CASSQDGSSGGYTL. The CDR3 region has the DNA TGTGCCAGCAGCCAGGACGGCTCCTCTGGCGGCTACACCTTG. The rearrangement joins TRBV4-2 to TRBJ1-2; D gene ambiguous. The CDR3 has 14 residues. With 3 bases removed from V and 8 bases from J, the gap between germline ends came to 16 bases. From germline, CDR1 is LGHNA and CDR2 YNFKEQ.

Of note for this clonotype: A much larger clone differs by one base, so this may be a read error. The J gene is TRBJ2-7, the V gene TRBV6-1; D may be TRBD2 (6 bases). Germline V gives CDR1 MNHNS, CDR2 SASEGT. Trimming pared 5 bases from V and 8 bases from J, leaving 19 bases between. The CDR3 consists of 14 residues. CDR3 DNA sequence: TGTGCCAGCAGTTTGTGGACTGGCGGGATACAGCAGTACTTC. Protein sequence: CASSLWTGGIQQYF.

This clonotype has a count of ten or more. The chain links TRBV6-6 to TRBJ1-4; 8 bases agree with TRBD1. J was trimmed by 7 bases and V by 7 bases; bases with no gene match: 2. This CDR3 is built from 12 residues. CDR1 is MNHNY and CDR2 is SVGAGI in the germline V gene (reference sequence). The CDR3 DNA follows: TGTGCCAGCACTCAGGGGGCTGAAAAACTGTTTTTT. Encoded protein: CASTQGAEKLFF.

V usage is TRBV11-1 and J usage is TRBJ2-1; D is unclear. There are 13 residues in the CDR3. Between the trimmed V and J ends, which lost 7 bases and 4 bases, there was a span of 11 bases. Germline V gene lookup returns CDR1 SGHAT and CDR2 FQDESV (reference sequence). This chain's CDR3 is CASILSSYNEQFF. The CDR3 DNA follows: TGTGCCAGCATCCTGAGCTCATACAATGAGCAGTTCTTC.

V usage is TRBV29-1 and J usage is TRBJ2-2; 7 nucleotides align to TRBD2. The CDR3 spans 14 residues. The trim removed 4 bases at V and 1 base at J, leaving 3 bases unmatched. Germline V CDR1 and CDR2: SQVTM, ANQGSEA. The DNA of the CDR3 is TGCAGCGTTGTGGGGGGGGTGAACACCGGGGAGCTGTTTTTT. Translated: CSVVGGVNTGELFF.

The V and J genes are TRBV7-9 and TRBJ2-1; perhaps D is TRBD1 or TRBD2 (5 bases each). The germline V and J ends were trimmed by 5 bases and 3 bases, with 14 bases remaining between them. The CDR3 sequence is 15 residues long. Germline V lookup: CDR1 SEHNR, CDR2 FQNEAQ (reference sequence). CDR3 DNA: TGTGCCAGCAGCCCGCCGGGACGGGTCTACAATGAGCAGTTCTTC. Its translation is CASSPPGRVYNEQFF.

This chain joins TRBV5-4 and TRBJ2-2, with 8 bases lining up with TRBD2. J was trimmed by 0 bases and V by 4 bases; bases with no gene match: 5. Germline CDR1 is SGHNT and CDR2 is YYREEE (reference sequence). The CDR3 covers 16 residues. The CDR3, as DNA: TGTGCCAGCAGCCATATTAGCGGGGCGAACACCGGGGAGCTGTTTTTT. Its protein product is CASSHISGANTGELFF.

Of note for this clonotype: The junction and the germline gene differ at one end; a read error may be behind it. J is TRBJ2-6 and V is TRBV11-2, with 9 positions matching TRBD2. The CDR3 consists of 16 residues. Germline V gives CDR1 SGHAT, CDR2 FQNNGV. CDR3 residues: CASSFSGRSGTNVLTF. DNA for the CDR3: TGTGCCAGCAGCTTTAGCGGGAGATCTGGGACCAACGTCCTGACTTTC.